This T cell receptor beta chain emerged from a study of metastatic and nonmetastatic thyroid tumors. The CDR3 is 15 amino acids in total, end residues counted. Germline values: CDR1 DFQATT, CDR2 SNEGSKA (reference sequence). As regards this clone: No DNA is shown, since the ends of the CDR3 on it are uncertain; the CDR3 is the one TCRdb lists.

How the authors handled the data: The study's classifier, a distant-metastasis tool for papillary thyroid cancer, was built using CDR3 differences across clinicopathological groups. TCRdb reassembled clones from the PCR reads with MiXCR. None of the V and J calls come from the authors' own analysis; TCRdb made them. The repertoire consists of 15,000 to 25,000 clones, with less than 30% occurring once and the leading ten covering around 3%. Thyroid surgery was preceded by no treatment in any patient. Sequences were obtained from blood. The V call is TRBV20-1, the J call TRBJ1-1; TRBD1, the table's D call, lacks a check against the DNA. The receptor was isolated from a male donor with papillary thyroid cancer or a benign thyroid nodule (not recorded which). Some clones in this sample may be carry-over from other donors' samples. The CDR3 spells CSARVVGQGSSPPSF.